This TCR beta chain emerged from a study of blood T cell repertoires in COVID-19. Study in general: Samples representing acute and convalescent COVID-19 were sourced from the United States, Italy and Spain. T cells, B-cell-depleted T cells, or PBMCs provided the cDNA or gDNA that served as material.

In the original analysis: Amplification of reference gene primers was used by the study to estimate nucleated cell counts. Assay: immunoSEQ multiplex PCR; the TCRdb copy retains only in-frame clones and omits some. V, J and clone size derive from that table, while D and trimming were established from the DNA sequence. The data hold under 45,000 clones, with about 85% observed a single time. The CDR3 consists of 13 residues. Germline CDR1 is SGHTA and CDR2 is FQGTGA. V was shortened by 5 bases and J by 8 bases, with 12 bases between the two germline ends. The genes are TRBV7-3 and TRBJ1-4, with unresolved D. Sequenced sample: peripheral blood. The origin of this receptor is a man in his fifties with active COVID-19. In nucleotides, the CDR3 is TGTGCCAGCAGCACCTCGAACGGGGAAAAACTGTTTTTT. Encoded protein: CASSTSNGEKLFF.